Below are 30 T cell receptor beta chains sequenced from a single sample in a study of blood T cells in healthy people across ages. The authors ran a second PCR of roughly 7 to 11 cycles using a sample-barcoded 5' primer and a J-beta primer mix. TCRdb ran MiXCR on the 5' RACE reads and lists one entry per CDR3 protein. The repertoire has about 680,000 distinct CDR3 sequences, 45% to 50% of them found once; the top ten carry around 32%. Sequencing was done on a sample of blood. These receptors originate from a woman aged 55-70 years in good health.

This chain links TRBV20-1 with TRBJ2-3; 12 nucleotides agree with TRBD2. The V gene's germline CDR1 is DFQATT and CDR2 SNEGSKA (reference sequence). After removal of 3 bases from V and 3 bases from J, the junction contained 7 bases not matched to a gene. The CDR3 contains 16 residues. CDR3 in DNA: TGCAGTGCTAGGGTCCGACTAGCGGGAGCTACAGATACGCAGTATTTT. Its protein product is CSARVRLAGATDTQYF.

This chain joins TRBV7-2 and TRBJ1-5, with D uncertain. V was clipped by 4 bases and J by 0 bases, with 7 bases between them. Germline loops: CDR1 SGHTA, CDR2 FQGNSA. The CDR3 runs 14 residues. CDR3 amino acids: CASSSRNSNQPQHF. CDR3 nucleotides: TGTGCCAGCAGCTCCAGAAATAGCAATCAGCCCCAGCATTTT.

V gene TRBV11-2 combines with J gene TRBJ2-7, with D possibly being TRBD1 or TRBD2 (5 bases each). Trimming cost V 1 base and J 4 bases, with 11 bases left between them. CDR1 and CDR2 (germline): SGHAT, FQNNGV. This CDR3 comprises 14 residues. As DNA, the CDR3 is TGTGCCAGCAGCTTAGGAGAGGGGTGGTACGAGCAGTACTTC. It codes for CASSLGEGWYEQYF.

CDR3 region: CASSVGLAGYFGELFF. CDR3 nucleotide sequence: TGTGCCAGCAGTGTCGGACTAGCGGGTTACTTCGGGGAGCTGTTTTTT. The chain recombines TRBV2 with TRBJ2-2; 11 bases align to TRBD2. Germline CDR1 reads SNHLY; CDR2 reads FYNNEI. The CDR3 has 16 residues. V gave up 4 bases and J gave up 7 bases; unmatched junction bases: 8.

A few counts support this clonotype. The chain is built from TRBV4-3 and TRBJ1-2; D is ambiguous. Trimming took off 3 bases at V and 4 bases at J, with 6 bases between the two ends. This CDR3 spans 12 amino acids. Germline CDR1 reads LGHNA; CDR2 reads YSLEER. The CDR3 region has the DNA TGCGCCAGCAGCCAGTCAGGCTATGGCTACACCTTC. Encoded protein: CASSQSGYGYTF.

About this clonotype: Its ends do not fully match the called genes, so a read error is possible. The V gene is TRBV2, the J gene TRBJ2-1; TRBD2 matches at 9 bases. CDR1 is SNHLY, CDR2 FYNNEI, per germline. The CDR3 totals 16 residues. CDR3 amino acids: CASSEFGGRAYNEQFF. The DNA for the CDR3 is TGTGCCAGTAGTGAATTCGGCGGGAGGGCCTACAATGAGCAGTTCTTC.

A remark on this clonotype: At one end, the junction sequence differs from germline, possibly due to a read error. The rearrangement uses TRBV2 and TRBJ1-6, with D maybe TRBD1 (5 bases). Germline V CDR1 and CDR2: SNHLY, FYNNEI. The CDR3 contains 15 residues. The chain's CDR3 is CASLGPSSHNSPLHF. In DNA form, the CDR3 reads TGTGCCAGCTTGGGGCCGAGCTCCCATAATTCACCCCTCCACTTT.

The CDR3 DNA reads as TGCAGTGCTCGACCTAGCGGGAATCGCGAGCAGTACTTC. It encodes CSARPSGNREQYF. This sequence joins TRBV20-1 and TRBJ2-7; 9 bases are a match to TRBD2. The CDR3 consists of 13 residues. Germline-derived CDR1 and CDR2 are DFQATT and SNEGSKA (reference sequence). Unmatched junction bases numbered 8, after V lost 5 bases and J lost 6 bases.

The chain combines TRBV14 with TRBJ2-6; D is unclear. V lost 0 bases and J 0 bases, leaving 15 bases between the germline ends. The CDR3 loop spans 19 amino acids. Germline CDR1 is SGHDN and CDR2 is FVKESK. The CDR3 DNA reads as TGTGCCAGCAGCCAAGAGTACGCACAGATGAGCTCTGGGGCCAACGTCCTGACTTTC. The encoded protein is CASSQEYAQMSSGANVLTF.

The V and J genes are TRBV29-1 and TRBJ1-1, with no clear D. Trimming took off 6 bases at V and 2 bases at J, with 13 bases between the two ends. The germline V gene has CDR1 SQVTM and CDR2 ANQGSEA. The CDR3 has 13 amino acids. DNA for the CDR3: TGCAGCGTAGCGGTTGGTCATAACACTGAAGCTTTCTTT. Protein sequence: CSVAVGHNTEAFF.

A remark on this clonotype: The junction does not match germline at one end; this may be a read error. This rearrangement joins TRBV11-1 to TRBJ2-1; a possible D gene is TRBD1 (5 bases). Germline CDR1 and CDR2: SGHAT and FQDESV (reference sequence). There are 15 residues in the CDR3. Here the CDR3 reads CVSSLGRENYNEQFF. Written as DNA, the CDR3 is TGTGTCAGCAGCTTGGGCAGGGAAAACTACAATGAGCAGTTCTTC.

This clonotype was seen at least ten times. The chain links TRBV28 to TRBJ2-1; D is ambiguous. The germline V gene has CDR1 MDHEN and CDR2 SYDVKM. The CDR3 sequence is 11 residues long. V was trimmed by 2 bases and J by 6 bases, leaving 2 bases between them. The CDR3 is CASSLINEQFF. CDR3 sequence (DNA): TGTGCCAGCAGTTTAATCAATGAGCAGTTCTTC.

This clonotype has more than one count but fewer than ten. The rearrangement uses TRBV20-1 and TRBJ2-3; 11 nucleotides align to TRBD1. Germline trimming cut 4 bases from V and 4 bases from J; bases unmatched to any gene: 7. The germline V gene has CDR1 DFQATT and CDR2 SNEGSKA (reference sequence). The CDR3 runs 15 residues. This CDR3 reads CSAINGQGASDTQYF. The DNA of the CDR3 is TGCAGTGCTATCAACGGACAGGGGGCATCAGATACGCAGTATTTT.

This chain joins TRBV20-1 and TRBJ1-5; D not certain. V lost 2 bases to trimming and J lost 0 bases, with 8 bases between them. There are 14 residues in the CDR3. Germline V gene sequence: CDR1 DFQATT, CDR2 SNEGSKA (reference sequence). Written as DNA, the CDR3 is TGCAGTGCTAGACGTACACTTAGCAATCAGCCCCAGCATTTT. It is translated as CSARRTLSNQPQHF.

On this clonotype: This may come from a read error, since a much larger clone is one base off. The chain recombines TRBV5-1 with TRBJ1-2; the match to TRBD1 covers 11 bases. Germline lookup yields CDR1 SGHRS and CDR2 YFSETQ. This CDR3 contains 15 residues. J gave up 10 bases and V 3 bases, and 11 bases lay outside the gene matches. The CDR3: CASSWIPGQGAVYTF. In DNA, the CDR3 is TGCGCCAGCAGCTGGATTCCCGGACAGGGGGCCGTCTACACCTTC.

V usage is TRBV7-2 and J usage is TRBJ2-1; 7 bases align to TRBD1. This CDR3 contains 14 residues. The V gene end was trimmed by 5 bases and the J gene end by 1 base; junction bases not matched to a gene: 2. CDR1 is SGHTA, CDR2 FQGNSA, per germline. CDR3 loop: CASSPTGSYNEQFF. In DNA form, the CDR3 reads TGTGCCAGCAGCCCGACAGGGTCCTACAATGAGCAGTTCTTC.

In this sample, this clonotype turned up a few times. The CDR3 region has the DNA TGTGCCAGCAGCTTAGCGCAGATGGACGAGCAGTACTTC. This encodes CASSLAQMDEQYF. The rearrangement uses TRBV7-6 and TRBJ2-7; D is unclear. Trimming cost V 0 bases and J 5 bases, with 8 bases left between them. This CDR3 contains 13 residues. Germline CDR1 and CDR2: SGHVS and FNYEAQ.

The J gene is TRBJ2-1, the V gene TRBV11-2; 7 nucleotides align to TRBD1. CDR1 SGHAT and CDR2 FQNNGV come from the germline V gene. CDR3 length equals 21 residues. J was trimmed by 3 bases and V by 2 bases; bases with no gene match: 22. Here the CDR3 reads CASSLRVPVPFRGQFYNEQFF. DNA of the CDR3: TGTGCCAGCAGCTTACGTGTCCCCGTCCCCTTTCGGGGACAGTTCTACAATGAGCAGTTCTTC.

This clonotype was recorded only once. V is TRBV5-5 and J is TRBJ1-2; D is undetermined. Between the trimmed V and J ends, which lost 1 base and 10 bases, there was a span of 20 bases. There are 15 residues in the CDR3. CDR1 and CDR2 from the germline V gene are SGHKS and YYEKEE (reference sequence). The CDR3 coding sequence is TGTGCCAGCAGCTTGATGTCATGGGCCGGCCGGTTCTACACCTTC. Protein sequence: CASSLMSWAGRFYTF.

This chain links TRBV6-5 with TRBJ2-4; D remains ambiguous. There are 14 residues in the CDR3. Germline lookup yields CDR1 MNHEY and CDR2 SVGAGI. V gave up 7 bases and J gave up 0 bases, with 10 bases separating them. The CDR3 region has the DNA TGTGCCAGCAAGATCTCCGGAGCCAAAAACATTCAGTACTTC. Protein: CASKISGAKNIQYF.

The V call is TRBV4-3, the J call TRBJ2-1, with a weak D call TRBD2 (6 bases). The length of the CDR3 is 15 residues. V was trimmed by 0 bases and J by 6 bases, leaving 12 bases between them. The V gene's germline CDR1 is LGHNA and CDR2 YSLEER. The CDR3 is CASSQEALAINEQFF. Written as DNA, the CDR3 is TGCGCCAGCAGCCAAGAGGCCCTAGCGATCAATGAGCAGTTCTTC.

This clonotype was recorded only once. V usage is TRBV20-1 and J usage is TRBJ1-1; no firm D call. The germline CDR1 and CDR2 sequences are DFQATT and SNEGSKA (reference sequence). Between the trimmed V and J ends, which lost 6 bases and 4 bases, there was a span of 12 bases. The CDR3 consists of 12 residues. DNA of the CDR3: TGCAGTGCCCCGTGGTCGCTCACTGAAGCTTTCTTT. Residues: CSAPWSLTEAFF.

Only a few counts were recorded for this clonotype. This chain connects TRBV15 to TRBJ2-4; the D gene is possibly TRBD2 (6 bases). The tail of the sequence fits TRBJ2-5 better, so the J call may be wrong. This CDR3 has 13 amino acids. The germline V gene has CDR1 LNHNV and CDR2 YYDKDF (reference sequence). The CDR3 spells CATSRAGLETQYF. In nucleotides, the CDR3 is TGTGCCACCAGCAGGGCGGGACTGGAGACCCAGTACTTC.

The J gene is TRBJ1-6, the V gene TRBV6-5; no reliable D call. This CDR3 is 14 amino acids long. Trimming took off 9 bases at V and 6 bases at J, with 15 bases between the two ends. Germline V lookup: CDR1 MNHEY, CDR2 SVGAGI. The CDR3 spells CASRGAVTNSPLHF. CDR3 nucleotide sequence: TGTGCCAGTCGGGGAGCAGTCACTAATTCACCCCTCCACTTT.

This clonotype was seen a few times. The chain links TRBV15 to TRBJ2-5; D remains ambiguous. Per germline, CDR1 LNHNV and CDR2 YYDKDF (reference sequence). V dropped 4 bases and J dropped 1 base, with 19 bases sitting between them. This CDR3 contains 17 residues. The CDR3 sequence is CATSKRAYGAPQETQYF. CDR3 DNA: TGTGCCACCAGCAAAAGGGCGTATGGTGCCCCCCAAGAGACCCAGTACTTC. Using reference TRBV15 and TRBJ2-5 for the parts outside the CDR3, the full variable domain is DAMVIQNPRYQVTQFGKPVTLSCSQTLNHNVMYWYQQKSSQAPKLLFHYYDKDFNNEADTPDNFQSRRPNTSFCFLDIRSPGLGDTAMYLCATSKRAYGAPQETQYFGPGTRLLVL.

The rearrangement links TRBV6-6 to TRBJ1-2; the match to TRBD1 covers 8 bases. Germline trimming cut 2 bases from V and 7 bases from J; bases unmatched to any gene: 9. The CDR3 is 15 amino acids. CDR1 is MNHNY, CDR2 SVGAGI, per germline (reference sequence). The CDR3 loop reads CASSYLQTGAGGYTF. The CDR3 DNA sequence: TGTGCCAGCAGTTACCTTCAGACAGGGGCAGGTGGCTACACCTTC.

This sequence joins TRBV20-1 and TRBJ2-4; D gene unclear. The J call may not be correct, given that the DNA end is closer to TRBJ2-7. The germline gives CDR1 DFQATT, CDR2 SNEGSKA (reference sequence). CDR3 length: 14 residues. The CDR3: CSAPPRRASYEQYF. CDR3 bases: TGCAGTGCCCCTCCCAGACGAGCTAGCTACGAGCAGTACTTC.

A few counts support this clonotype. The chain joins TRBV2 to TRBJ2-7; D tentatively fits TRBD1 or TRBD2 (5 bases each). V dropped 6 bases and J dropped 4 bases, with 19 bases sitting between them. Germline V gene data show CDR1 as SNHLY and CDR2 as FYNNEI. The CDR3 runs 15 residues. CDR3 sequence (DNA): TGTGCCAGCAGCCAAAATCAGAGGGGACCTTACGAGCAGTACTTC. It is translated as CASSQNQRGPYEQYF.

Remarks on this clonotype: Likely a read error: the CDR3 ends without its conserved phenylalanine or tryptophan. The rearrangement links TRBV6-2 or TRBV6-3 to TRBJ2-7; 7 positions match TRBD2. The CDR3 length is 16 residues. The junction had 14 bases not matched to a gene; V was cut back by 5 bases and J by 4 bases. Germline values: CDR1 MNHEY, CDR2 SVGEGT. CDR3 coding DNA: TGTGCCAGCAGTGGCGGGCTAGCGGTTTCCCCTTACGAGCAGTACTTA. It yields the protein CASSGGLAVSPYEQYL.

The V gene is TRBV6-5, the J gene TRBJ1-1; maybe TRBD1 (6 bases). Looked up from germline, CDR1 is MNHEY and CDR2 is SVGAGI. This CDR3 comprises 14 residues. Deletions cut 8 bases from V and 5 bases from J, with 18 bases between. The CDR3 spells CASAQGQGTTEAFF. The CDR3 coding sequence is TGTGCCAGCGCTCAGGGGCAGGGAACAACTGAAGCTTTCTTT.